This is a list of T cell receptor beta chains from one sample in a study of T-cell reconstitution after alpha-beta-depleted transplantation in children. From the PCR reads, TCRdb called clonotypes with MiXCR, one entry per CDR3 protein. The sample records about a million distinct CDR3 sequences, roughly 31% being singletons. The sample in question was PBMCs, mostly from graft donor cells, obtained 360 days after TCRalphabeta/CD19-depleted stem cell transplant. The receptors shown here come from a boy under two years old who had a stem cell transplant for SCID, so the T cells may come from the graft donor. Each CDR3 is given with its conserved first and last residue. The D gene is left open where the match is weak. Size values are once, few and many counts, or a class for expanded clones, and some rows have none.

j_call clone_size cdr3_length v_call d_call cdr3_aa cdr3_nt
TRBJ1-5 - 13 TRBV10-3 TRBD1 CASGTGGLQPQHF TGTGCCAGTGGGACAGGGGGCCTTCAGCCCCAGCATTTT
TRBJ2-7 - 12 TRBV13 TRBD1 CASSLRGQGASF TGTGCCAGCAGCTTAAGGGGGCAGGGGGCCTCTTTC
TRBJ2-1 few 14 TRBV24-1 TRBD1 CATSLGTGFNEQFF TGTGCCACCAGTTTGGGGACAGGGTTCAATGAGCAGTTCTTC
TRBJ1-1 few 14 TRBV21-1 - CASFRTGEDTEAFF TGTGCCAGCTTTCGGACAGGGGAGGACACTGAAGCTTTCTTT
TRBJ1-1 - 14 TRBV3-1 - CASSHRAQNTEAFF TGTGCCAGCAGCCATCGGGCTCAGAACACTGAAGCTTTCTTT
TRBJ2-7 few 15 TRBV5-1 - CASSPTSTGPYEQYF TGCGCCAGCAGTCCCACCTCGACAGGTCCCTACGAGCAGTACTTC
TRBJ2-5 many 18 TRBV25-1 TRBD1 CASSDWTGAKRPQETQYF TGTGCCAGCAGTGATTGGACAGGGGCCAAACGCCCTCAAGAGACCCAGTACTTC
TRBJ1-6 few 18 TRBV27 - CASSPRGLLSSYNSPLHF TGTGCCAGCAGTCCTCGGGGGTTACTTAGCTCCTATAATTCACCCCTCCACTTT
TRBJ2-1 few 14 TRBV20-1 - CSANRGTTYNEQFF TGCAGTGCAAACCGTGGGACGACCTACAATGAGCAGTTCTTC
TRBJ2-1 - 13 TRBV20-1 - CSARDGRYNEQFF TGCAGTGCTAGAGATGGGCGCTACAATGAGCAGTTCTTC
TRBJ2-1 - 13 TRBV11-2 - CASSFPLRDEQFF TGTGCCAGCAGCTTCCCCCTTCGGGATGAGCAGTTCTTC
TRBJ1-1 - 13 TRBV10-3 - CAISTTLNTEAFF TGTGCCATCAGTACCACACTGAACACTGAAGCTTTCTTT
TRBJ2-5 - 15 TRBV7-6 - CASSSPSVRQETQYF TGTGCCAGCAGCTCCCCGTCTGTGAGACAAGAGACCCAGTACTTC
TRBJ2-7 few 15 TRBV7-2 - CASSLRFRGSYEQYF TGTGCCAGCAGCTTAAGGTTCAGGGGTTCCTACGAGCAGTACTTC
TRBJ2-3 - 15 TRBV10-3 TRBD2 CAISEGGGETDTQYF TGTGCCATCAGTGAAGGCGGGGGGGAAACAGATACGCAGTATTTT
TRBJ2-5 few 17 TRBV5-1 - CASSLTSRLQGEETQYF TGCGCCAGCAGCTTGACGAGTAGGTTGCAGGGAGAGGAGACCCAGTACTTC
TRBJ1-1 - 16 TRBV7-9 TRBD1 CASRSTAGGMNTEAFF TGTGCCAGCAGAAGTACCGCAGGGGGCATGAACACTGAAGCTTTCTTT
TRBJ1-1 - 14 TRBV5-1 - CASSLAGEATEAFF TGCGCCAGCAGCTTGGCCGGGGAGGCAACTGAAGCTTTCTTT
TRBJ2-2 - 14 TRBV3-1 TRBD1 CASTGDRRTGELFF TGTGCCAGCACCGGGGACAGGCGCACCGGGGAGCTGTTTTTT
TRBJ2-7 - 14 TRBV20-1 TRBD2 CSAPGRGDSYEQYF TGCAGTGCTCCGGGGCGGGGGGACTCCTACGAGCAGTACTTC
TRBJ1-1 - 15 TRBV4-3 - CASSQGALSRGEAFF TGCGCCAGCAGCCAAGGTGCCCTGAGTAGGGGTGAAGCTTTCTTT
TRBJ2-2 - 17 TRBV6-5 TRBD1 CAISYTAGGLNTGELFF TGTGCCATCAGTTACACCGCAGGGGGTTTAAACACCGGGGAGCTGTTTTTT
TRBJ1-2 - 17 TRBV5-5 - CASSLANFVRGGYGYTF TGTGCCAGCAGCTTGGCCAATTTCGTCAGGGGTGGCTATGGCTACACCTTC
TRBJ2-7 few 16 TRBV5-1 - CASSLSRPDRSYEQYF TGCGCCAGCAGCTTAAGCCGGCCAGACCGTTCCTACGAGCAGTACTTC
TRBJ2-2 - 18 TRBV5-1 - CASSSAGIGRPNTGELFF TGCGCCAGCAGCTCGGCCGGTATTGGACGGCCGAACACCGGGGAGCTGTTTTTT
TRBJ2-3 - 14 TRBV14 - CASSYTPTRDTQYF TGTGCCAGCAGCTATACACCGACTAGGGATACGCAGTATTTT
TRBJ2-7 - 15 TRBV5-1 - CASSLGVGSYYEQYF TGCGCCAGCAGCTTGGGCGTGGGGTCGTACTACGAGCAGTACTTC
TRBJ2-5 - 13 TRBV29-1 - CSVHPAVAKTQYF TGCAGCGTTCATCCAGCGGTAGCAAAGACCCAGTACTTC
TRBJ2-7 many 13 TRBV7-6 - CASSLAGPYEQYF TGTGCCAGCAGCTTAGCAGGGCCCTACGAGCAGTACTTC